This paragraph covers one T cell receptor (beta chain) sequence. What it binds is not known. This specimen comes from a study of cytomegalovirus exposure and HLA in healthy donors. The overall study: Counted in an early data release were 65 million to 100 million unique TCRs from HLA-typed donors. Study results and caveats: What TCR beta sequences reportedly achieved was accurate prediction of HLA-A and HLA-B alleles in most subjects. An analysis done earlier found most TCR beta V segments productive about 90% or about 30% of the time. Roughly uniform sequencing depth across donors was assumed, possibly incorrectly.

This CDR3 has 13 amino acids. Germline V gene sequence: CDR1 MNHEY, CDR2 SMNVEV (reference sequence). The germline V and J ends were trimmed by 4 bases and 4 bases, with 11 bases remaining between them. In the PCR, 60 Vbeta and 13 Jbeta primers were used. Data came from immunoSEQ multiplex PCR; TCRdb stores just in-frame clones and leaves some out. Recorded here are about 48,000 clones; the top ten clones represent roughly 5.5%. The chain uses TRBV27 and TRBJ2-7, with D possibly matching TRBD1 (5 bases). The clonotype originates from a male donor in good health and CMV-seropositive. The sequencing input was PBMCs. The CDR3 region is CASSSGRDYEQYF. CDR3 bases: TGTGCCAGCAGTTCGGGCAGGGATTACGAGCAGTACTTC.